This T cell receptor (beta chain) came from a study of T cell clusters in autoimmune cytopenias. The length of the CDR3 is 15 residues. The germline V gene has CDR1 MNHNS and CDR2 SASEGT. Points from the study as a whole: A dominant lymphoma-associated repertoire apparently masked the cluster-lack signature in secondary cytopenia versus chronic lymphocytic leukemia. Functional roles of the in silico T cell clusters still await experimental validation.

TRB amplification used 250 ng of peripheral blood genomic DNA. This clonotype is classed as medium-sized (0.01 to 0.1%) by frequency. Its target is unknown. One tube held mixed TRB-A and TRB-B primer pools for touch-down PCR. No DNA is given; TCRdb re-called the multiplex PCR reads and lists each CDR3 protein once. This listing includes around 6,000 distinct CDR3 sequences. The same specimen was also included in a second study, on T cell repertoires in aging, cancer and after chemotherapy.

This sequence originates from a human donor in good health. The sequencing input was peripheral blood. V and J are TRBV6-1 and TRBJ2-2. The CDR3: CASRRSLLEPGELFF.